What follows are 7 T cell receptor beta chains derived from one specimen sequenced in a study of blood T cell repertoires in COVID-19. Data came from immunoSEQ multiplex PCR; TCRdb stores just in-frame clones and leaves some out. The data contain about 100,000 clones, approximately 80% of them singletons. Sequencing used peripheral blood. Source of these receptors: a man in his fifties with active or convalescent COVID-19.

The V call is TRBV12-3 or TRBV12-4, the J call TRBJ1-5, with D hard to call. With 3 bases removed from V and 4 bases from J, the gap between germline ends came to 4 bases. CDR3 size: 12 residues. The CDR3 reads CASSFSNQPQHF. CDR3 bases: TGTGCCAGCAGTTTTTCGAATCAGCCCCAGCATTTT.

V usage is TRBV6-4 and J usage is TRBJ1-1, with TRBD1 matching 7 bases. The V and J ends lost 0 bases and 4 bases, in that order; junction bases with no gene match: 14. The V gene's germline CDR1 is MRHNA and CDR2 SNTAGT. The CDR3 has 18 residues. The chain's CDR3 is CASSDSRQGRWLGTEAFF. CDR3 bases: TGTGCCAGCAGTGACTCAAGACAGGGTAGGTGGTTGGGCACTGAAGCTTTCTTT.

The chain has TRBV28 and TRBJ1-5; D remains ambiguous. Trimming shortened V by 9 bases and J by 3 bases, and 15 bases separated the two germline ends. Germline V gene lookup returns CDR1 MDHEN and CDR2 SYDVKM. The CDR3 runs to 14 residues. CDR3 nucleotide sequence: TGTGCCAGTACTCCGACCCAGGCCAATCAGCCCCAGCATTTT. Its translation is CASTPTQANQPQHF. Using reference TRBV28 and TRBJ1-5 for the parts outside the CDR3, the full variable domain is DVKVTQSSRYLVKRTGEKVFLECVQDMDHENMFWYRQDPGLGLRLIYFSYDVKMKEKGDIPEGYSVSREKKERFSLILESASTNQTSMYLCASTPTQANQPQHFGDGTRLSIL.

The chain has TRBV5-1 and TRBJ2-2; possibly TRBD2 for D (6 bases). This CDR3 has 14 residues. Trimming took off 8 bases at V and 4 bases at J, with 15 bases between the two ends. Germline V lookup: CDR1 SGHRS, CDR2 YFSETQ. DNA for the CDR3: TGCGCCAGTTCGTTAGCGGACCTCACCGGGGAGCTGTTTTTT. Its protein is CASSLADLTGELFF.

The genes are TRBV19 and TRBJ1-4, with 8 bases aligning to TRBD1. CDR1 LNHDA and CDR2 SQIVND come from the germline V gene (reference sequence). The CDR3 length is 15 residues. After removal of 7 bases from V and 2 bases from J, the junction contained 6 bases not matched to a gene. CDR3 protein: CASMQGARTNEKLFF. In DNA form, the CDR3 reads TGTGCCAGTATGCAGGGGGCGCGTACTAATGAAAAACTGTTTTTT. The whole variable domain, remainder taken from reference TRBV19 and TRBJ1-4, is DGGITQSPKYLFRKEGQNVTLSCEQNLNHDAMYWYRQDPGQGLRLIYYSQIVNDFQKGDIAEGYSVSREKKESFPLTVTSAQKNPTAFYLCASMQGARTNEKLFFGSGTQLSVL.

The gene calls are TRBV4-1 and TRBJ2-1; 7 bases agree with TRBD2. The CDR3 runs to 15 residues. Germline CDR1 is MGHRA and CDR2 is YSYEKL. Trimming removed 0 bases from V and 6 bases from J; junction bases left unmatched: 5. DNA of the CDR3: TGCGCCAGCAGCCAAGAGAGGACTAGTTTCAATGAGCAGTTCTTC. Protein product: CASSQERTSFNEQFF.

J is TRBJ1-2 and V is TRBV6-5; no reliable D call. Per the germline V gene, CDR1 is MNHEY and CDR2 is SVGAGI. Trimming removed 10 bases from V and 4 bases from J, with 13 bases in between. CDR3 length: 12 residues. CDR3 bases: TGTGCCACCCCCTACCTTGTCTATGGCTACACCTTC. This encodes CATPYLVYGYTF.